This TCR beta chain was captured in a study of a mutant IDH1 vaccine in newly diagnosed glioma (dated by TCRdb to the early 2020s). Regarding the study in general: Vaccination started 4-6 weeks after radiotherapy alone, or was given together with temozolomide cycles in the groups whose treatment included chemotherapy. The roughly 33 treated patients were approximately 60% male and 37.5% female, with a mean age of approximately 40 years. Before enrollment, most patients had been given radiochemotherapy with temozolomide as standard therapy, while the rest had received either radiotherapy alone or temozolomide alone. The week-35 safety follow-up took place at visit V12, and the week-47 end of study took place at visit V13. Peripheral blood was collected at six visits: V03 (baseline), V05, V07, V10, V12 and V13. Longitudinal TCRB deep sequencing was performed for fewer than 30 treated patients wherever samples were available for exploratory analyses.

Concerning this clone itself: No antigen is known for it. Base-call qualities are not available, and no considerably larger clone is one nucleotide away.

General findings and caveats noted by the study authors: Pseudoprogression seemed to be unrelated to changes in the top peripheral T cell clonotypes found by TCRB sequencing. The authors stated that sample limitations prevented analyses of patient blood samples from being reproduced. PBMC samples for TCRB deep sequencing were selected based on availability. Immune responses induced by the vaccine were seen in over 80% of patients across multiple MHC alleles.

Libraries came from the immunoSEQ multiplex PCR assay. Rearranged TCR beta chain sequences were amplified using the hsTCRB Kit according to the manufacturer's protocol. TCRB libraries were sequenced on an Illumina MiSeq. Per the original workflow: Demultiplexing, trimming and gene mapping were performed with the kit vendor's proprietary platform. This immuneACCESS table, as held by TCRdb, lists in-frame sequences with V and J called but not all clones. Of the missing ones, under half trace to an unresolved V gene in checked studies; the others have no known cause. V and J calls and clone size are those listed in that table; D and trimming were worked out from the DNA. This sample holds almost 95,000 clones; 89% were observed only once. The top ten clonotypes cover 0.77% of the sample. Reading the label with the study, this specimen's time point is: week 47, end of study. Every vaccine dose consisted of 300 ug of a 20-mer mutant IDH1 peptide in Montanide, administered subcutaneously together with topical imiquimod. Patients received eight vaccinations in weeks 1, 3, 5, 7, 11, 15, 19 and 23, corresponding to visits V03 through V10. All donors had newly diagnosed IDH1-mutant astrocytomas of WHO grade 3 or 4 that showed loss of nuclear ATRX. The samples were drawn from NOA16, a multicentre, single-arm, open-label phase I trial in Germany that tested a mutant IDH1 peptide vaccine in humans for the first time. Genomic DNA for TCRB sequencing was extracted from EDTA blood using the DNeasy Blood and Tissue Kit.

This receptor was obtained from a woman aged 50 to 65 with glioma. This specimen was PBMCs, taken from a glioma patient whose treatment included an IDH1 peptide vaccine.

CDR3 sequence: CASSRQGDNEQFF. The base sequence is TGTGCCAGCAGTCGTCAGGGGGACAATGAGCAGTTCTTC. The chain joins TRBV25-1 to TRBJ2-1, with 7 middle bases fitting TRBD1. Relative to germline, V is missing 5 bases and J is missing 5 bases, with 3 bases of the junction outside any gene match. CDR1 MGHDK and CDR2 SYGVNS were looked up in the germline V gene. From its cysteine to its phenylalanine, the CDR3 spans 13 amino acids. The entry retains the CDR3 DNA only, 39 bases that are in frame from base 1. Reference TRBV25-1 and TRBJ2-1 proteins supply the regions before and after the CDR3; the full variable domain is: EADIYQTPRYLVIGTGKKITLECSQTMGHDKMYWYQQDPGMELHLIHYSYGVNSTEKGDLSSESTVSRIRTEHFPLTLESARPSHTSQYLCASSRQGDNEQFFGPGTRLTVL.